The 19 T cell receptor beta chains below were found in one sample sequenced in a study of tumor and adjacent non-tumor tissue in lung cancer (dated by TCRdb to 2016 to 2019). RNA was isolated from bulk unsorted tissue, and RNA quality was assessed with a NanoDrop ND-1000 and an Agilent 2100. Normal lung samples were distant non-tumor tissue taken more than 3 cm from the tumor edge. The library was built by means of multiplex PCR. Sequencing instrument: Illumina HiSeq 2500. TCRbeta libraries were constructed through three rounds of nested PCR with primers (Table S4) according to protocols modified from ARM-PCR. Clones were called with MiXCR by TCRdb after fastp trimmed the public reads at Q25, and only in-frame beta chains were retained. One record per CDR3 amino acid sequence lists the most common genes and DNA. Present in this sample are 90,000 to 100,000 distinct CDR3 sequences, 80% of which were seen just once. Around 30% of the sample is taken by the ten largest.

Sequencing used distant non-tumor lung tissue. These receptors were collected from a man aged 55-75 years with small cell lung cancer.

As regards this clonotype: Germline is not matched at one junction end, which may reflect a read error. As DNA, the CDR3 is TGTGCAAGCAGTTTAGGGAGGATGTACAATGAGCAGTTCTTC. Its protein product is CASSLGRMYNEQFF. The V call is TRBV11-2, the J call TRBJ2-1; D might be TRBD2 (6 bases). The CDR3 is 14 residues long. Germline V gene lookup returns CDR1 SGHAT and CDR2 FQNNGV. The full variable domain, completed using reference TRBV11-2 and TRBJ2-1, is EAGVAQSPRYKIIEKRQSVAFWCNPISGHATLYWYQQILGQGPKLLIQFQNNGVVDDSQLPKDRFSAERLKGVDSTLKIQPAKLEDSAVYLCASSLGRMYNEQFFGPGTRLTVL.

On this clonotype: Sequence at one end of the junction differs from germline and may be a read error. The chain carries TRBV6-2 or TRBV6-3 and TRBJ2-7; 9 bases are shared with TRBD2. The CDR3 sequence is 14 residues long. Germline V gene sequence: CDR1 MNHEY, CDR2 SVGEGT. The CDR3 here is CTNKIAGAPMEHYF. The CDR3 DNA sequence: TGTACCAACAAGATAGCGGGAGCCCCTATGGAGCACTACTTC.

This sequence joins TRBV12-3 or TRBV12-4 and TRBJ2-1, with TRBD2 identical over 8 bases. J gave up 13 bases and V 2 bases, and 13 bases lay outside the gene matches. The CDR3 runs 15 residues. CDR3 amino acids: CASSLHQRESGEQFF. The CDR3 coding sequence is TGTGCCAGCAGTTTACATCAGCGGGAGAGCGGGGAACAGTTCTTC.

Details on this clonotype: Given the absence of the conserved phenylalanine or tryptophan at the CDR3 end, a read error is likely. The DNA is omitted, as the CDR3 cannot be located on it reliably, and the CDR3 follows TCRdb's listing. The rearrangement joins TRBV5-4 to TRBJ2-4. From germline, CDR1 is SGHNT and CDR2 YYREEE (reference sequence). Inclusive of both ends, the CDR3 amounts to 13 amino acids. The CDR3 here is CASSPNSENIQHI.

With respect to this clonotype: This may be a read error, as it is one base from a much larger clone. The chain's CDR3 is CSADSSGKGYNQQFF. In nucleotides, the CDR3 is TGCAGTGCAGACTCTAGCGGGAAAGGGTACAATCAGCAGTTCTTC. The chain is built from TRBV20-1 and TRBJ2-1; 9 nucleotides align to TRBD2. CDR3 length: 15 residues. Germline V gene lookup returns CDR1 DFQATT and CDR2 SNEGSKA (reference sequence).

Comment on this clonotype: Sequence at one end of the junction differs from germline and may be a read error. This chain links TRBV13 with TRBJ1-6, with D unclear. The CDR3 has 17 residues. The germline V gene has CDR1 PRHDT and CDR2 FYEKMQ (reference sequence). Here the CDR3 reads CASSHNDGNSYNSPLHF. In DNA, the CDR3 is TGTGCTAGCAGCCATAACGACGGAAACTCCTATAATTCACCCCTCCACTTT. Drawing the rest from reference TRBV13 and TRBJ1-6, the complete variable domain is AAGVIQSPRHLIKEKRETATLKCYPIPRHDTVYWYQQGPGQDPQFLISFYEKMQSDKGSIPDRFSAQQFSDYHSELNMSSLELGDSALYFCASSHNDGNSYNSPLHFGNGTRLTVT.

Turning to this clonotype: Here the CDR3 omits its conserved ending phenylalanine or tryptophan, so a read error is the likely source. The limits of the CDR3 on the DNA are not certain, so only TCRdb's listed CDR3 is given. CDR3 in amino acids: CASNYREGRGELFI. J is TRBJ2-2 and V is TRBV6-6; TRBD2 is taken as the D call from the table, unchecked against the DNA. In germline, CDR1 is MNHNY, CDR2 SVGAGI (reference sequence). Including both end residues, the CDR3 is 14 amino acids long.

For this clonotype: The junction departs from germline at one end; a sequencing error may be responsible. This chain connects TRBV6-1 to TRBJ2-7; 7 nucleotides line up with TRBD2. The germline gives CDR1 MNHNS, CDR2 SASEGT. The CDR3 loop spans 14 amino acids. The CDR3 loop reads CASSETSRSYDQYF. The CDR3 DNA sequence: TGTGCCAGTAGTGAGACTAGCAGGAGTTACGACCAGTACTTC.

The V gene is TRBV12-3 or TRBV12-4, the J gene TRBJ2-1; D may match TRBD1 or TRBD2 (6 bases each). V was cut by 10 bases and J by 16 bases, with 17 bases left in between. This CDR3 is built from 10 residues. The chain's CDR3 is CANTRRGQFF. The CDR3 DNA follows: TGTGCCAACACCCGACGGGGGCAATTCTTC.

This clonotype was observed many times. An end of the junction differs from the germline gene, which may be a read error. The chain couples TRBV5-6 to TRBJ1-2; D is possibly TRBD1 (6 bases). This CDR3 has 12 residues. Germline assignment: CDR1 SGHDT and CDR2 YYEEEE. Written as DNA, the CDR3 is TGTGCCAGCAGCTTGAACAGGGCGGGGTACTCCTTC. Translating gives CASSLNRAGYSF.

Concerning this clonotype: A much bigger clone sits one base away, suggesting this may be a read error. The genes are TRBV25-1 and TRBJ1-2; D not certain. The germline gives CDR1 MGHDK, CDR2 SYGVNS. V lost 4 bases, J lost 9 bases, and 9 bases lay in between. The CDR3 spans 11 residues. The CDR3: CASSGGISYTF. The CDR3 DNA reads TGTGCCAGCAGTGGCGGGATCAGCTACACCTTC.

A word on this clonotype: Given the absence of the conserved phenylalanine or tryptophan at the CDR3 end, a read error is likely. This sequence joins TRBV10-2 and TRBJ2-2; a weak D match, TRBD2 (6 bases). CDR1 is WSHSY and CDR2 is SAAADI in the germline V gene. The CDR3 is 16 residues long. DNA of the CDR3: TGCGCCAGCAGTGTCCGAGCGGGTACGAACCCCGGGGAGCTGTTTTTG. Translating gives CASSVRAGTNPGELFL.

A remark on this clonotype: Relative to the germline gene, one junction end is altered; a read error may explain this. CDR3 protein: CASSVTGELLF. In DNA form, the CDR3 reads TGTGCCAGCAGTGTAACCGGGGAGCTGTTATTT. The rearrangement uses TRBV6-5 and TRBJ2-2, with D maybe TRBD2 (5 bases). Germline lookup yields CDR1 MNHEY and CDR2 SVGAGI. The CDR3 runs to 11 residues.

This clonotype was seen more than once but under ten times. Being one base from a much bigger clone, this may be a read error. This rearrangement joins TRBV12-3 or TRBV12-4 to TRBJ1-6; D may be TRBD1 (5 bases). The CDR3 has 15 residues. The germline V and J ends were trimmed by 0 bases and 10 bases, with 13 bases remaining between them. CDR3 sequence reads: CASSLALDIRSPLHF. CDR3 DNA sequence: TGTGCCAGCAGTTTAGCATTGGACATTCGGTCACCCCTCCACTTT.

This chain uses TRBV29-1 with TRBJ2-1; 10 bases agree with TRBD2. Germline V lookup: CDR1 SQVTM, CDR2 ANQGSEA. The CDR3 has 17 amino acids. CDR3 nucleotides: TGCAATGTTGATGAGAGGACTAGCGGCCCTACCTACAATGAGCAGTTCTTC. It specifies CNVDERTSGPTYNEQFF.

The rearrangement joins TRBV29-1 to TRBJ1-2; unclear D gene. This CDR3 is built from 12 residues. Germline loops: CDR1 SQVTM, CDR2 ANQGSEA. V was clipped by 5 bases and J by 10 bases, with 17 bases between them. The CDR3 DNA sequence: TGCAGCGTTCATTCGGCGATTCATGACTACACCTTC. Translated, it gives CSVHSAIHDYTF.

Notes on this clonotype: This clone may be a read error of a much larger clone one base away. The CDR3 end shows no conserved phenylalanine or tryptophan, and so a read error is likely. This chain links TRBV7-9 with TRBJ2-1; unclear D gene. The germline V and J ends were trimmed by 1 base and 3 bases, with 7 bases remaining between them. Germline V gene data show CDR1 as SEHNR and CDR2 as FQNEAQ (reference sequence). The CDR3 consists of 14 residues. The CDR3 region is CASSLGAGYNEQFI. The CDR3 coding sequence is TGTGCCAGCAGCTTAGGGGCAGGCTACAATGAGCAGTTCATC.

About this clonotype: Germline is not matched at one junction end, which may reflect a read error. This chain joins TRBV11-2 and TRBJ2-6, with TRBD2 matching over 10 bases. Looked up from germline, CDR1 is SGHAT and CDR2 is FQNNGV. The CDR3 loop spans 18 amino acids. The CDR3: CASNLVLAGASGANVPTF. The DNA for the CDR3 is TGTGCCAGCAACTTAGTCCTAGCGGGAGCCTCTGGGGCCAACGTCCCGACATTC. The full variable domain, its missing parts supplied by reference TRBV11-2 and TRBJ2-6, is EAGVAQSPRYKIIEKRQSVAFWCNPISGHATLYWYQQILGQGPKLLIQFQNNGVVDDSQLPKDRFSAERLKGVDSTLKIQPAKLEDSAVYLCASNLVLAGASGANVPTFGAGSRLTVL.

Worth noting for this clonotype: A junction boundary mismatches the germline segment, possibly from a read error. This chain joins TRBV20-1 and TRBJ2-1; tentatively, D is TRBD1 (5 bases). The CDR3 is made up of 14 amino acids. CDR1 and CDR2 from the germline V gene are DFQATT and SNEGSKA (reference sequence). CDR3 nucleotides: TGCAGTGCTATCCGGACACCCCGTTACAACGAGCTGTTCTTC. Its protein is CSAIRTPRYNELFF.